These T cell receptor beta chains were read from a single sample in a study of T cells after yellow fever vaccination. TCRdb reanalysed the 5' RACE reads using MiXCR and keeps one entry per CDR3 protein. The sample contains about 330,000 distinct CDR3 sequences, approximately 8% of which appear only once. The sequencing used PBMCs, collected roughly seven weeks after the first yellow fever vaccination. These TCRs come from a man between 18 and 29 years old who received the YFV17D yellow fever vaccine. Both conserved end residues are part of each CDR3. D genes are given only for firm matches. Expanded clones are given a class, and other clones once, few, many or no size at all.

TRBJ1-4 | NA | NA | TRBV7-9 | TGTGCCAGCAGCCTCGCCGGAAGCCATAATGAAAAACTGTTTTTT | CASSLAGSHNEKLFF
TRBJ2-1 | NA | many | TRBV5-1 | TGCGCCAGCAGCTTACGGAGCTCCTACAATGAGCAGTTCTTC | CASSLRSSYNEQFF
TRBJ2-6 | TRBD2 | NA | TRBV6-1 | TGTGCCAGCGGACTAGCGGGGGCCCTGGACCTGACTTTC | CASGLAGALDLTF
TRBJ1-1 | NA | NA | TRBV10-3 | TGTGCCATCAGTGAGTCGGGAAAGGGTTTTAACACTGAAGCTTTCTTT | CAISESGKGFNTEAFF
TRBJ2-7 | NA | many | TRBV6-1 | TGTGCCAGCAGCCAGGAATCCTACGAGCAGTACTTC | CASSQESYEQYF
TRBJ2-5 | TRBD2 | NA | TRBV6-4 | TGTGCCAGCAACGCGGGGGGCCCTGAAGAGACCCAGTACTTC | CASNAGGPEETQYF
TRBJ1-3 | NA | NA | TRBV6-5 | TGTGCCAGCAGTTGGGTAGCGGCTGGAAACACCATATATTTT | CASSWVAAGNTIYF
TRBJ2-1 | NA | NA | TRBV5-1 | TGCGCCAGCAGTTTTAATCTAGCAAATGAGCAGTTCTTC | CASSFNLANEQFF
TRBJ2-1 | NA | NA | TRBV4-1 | TGCGCCAGCAGCCAAAAGACCGGGGGAGTTGACAATGAGCAGTTCTTC | CASSQKTGGVDNEQFF
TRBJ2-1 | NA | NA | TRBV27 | TGTGCCAGCAGTTTTAGTGAAGGCGATGAGCAGTTCTTC | CASSFSEGDEQFF
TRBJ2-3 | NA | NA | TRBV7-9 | TGTGCCATCTGGACAGAGCGAACAGATACGCAGTATTTT | CAIWTERTDTQYF
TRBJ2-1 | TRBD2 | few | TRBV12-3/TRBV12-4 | TGTGCCAGCAGTTCGGTGGCTAGCGGCTACAATGAGCAGTTCTTC | CASSSVASGYNEQFF
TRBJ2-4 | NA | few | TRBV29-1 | TGCAGCGTTGAATACGGGGAATCGGACATTCAGTACTTC | CSVEYGESDIQYF
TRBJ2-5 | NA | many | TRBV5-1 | TGCGCCAGCAGCTTTGGGGTACAGGAGACCCAGTACTTC | CASSFGVQETQYF
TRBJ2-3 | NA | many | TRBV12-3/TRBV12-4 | TGTGCCAGCAACCCGGGGCCAGCGGAGACAGATACGCAGTATTTT | CASNPGPAETDTQYF
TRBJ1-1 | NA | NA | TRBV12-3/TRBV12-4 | TGTGCCAGCAGTTTCAGGGAAACCATGAACACTGAAGCTTTCTTT | CASSFRETMNTEAFF
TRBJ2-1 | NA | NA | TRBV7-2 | TGTGCCAGCAGCTTAGTTCGGGGCTCCTACAATGAGCAGTTCTTC | CASSLVRGSYNEQFF
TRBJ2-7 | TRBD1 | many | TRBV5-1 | TGCGCCAGCAGTGACCCGGGACAGAGCTCCTACGAGCAGTACTTC | CASSDPGQSSYEQYF
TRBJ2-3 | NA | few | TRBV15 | TGTGCCACCAGCCGCCCCTTCCCGAAGTACACAGATACGCAGTATTTT | CATSRPFPKYTDTQYF
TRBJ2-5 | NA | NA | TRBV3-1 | TGTGCCAGCAGGGAAACAGTGGAAGAGACCCAGTACTTC | CASRETVEETQYF
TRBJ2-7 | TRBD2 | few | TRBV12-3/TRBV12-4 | TGTGCCAGCAGTTTATCCGGGGGGTTCGACGAGCAGTACTTC | CASSLSGGFDEQYF
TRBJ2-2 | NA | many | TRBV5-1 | TGCGCCAGCAGCTTGAACGGGAACACCGGGGAGCTGTTTTTT | CASSLNGNTGELFF
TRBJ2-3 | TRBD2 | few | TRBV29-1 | TGCAGCGTTGGGAAACGGGGGGGCGACACAGATACGCAGTATTTT | CSVGKRGGDTDTQYF
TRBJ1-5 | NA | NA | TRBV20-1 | TGCAGTGCTAGCTCGGGCAGAGGGTGGGGACAGCCCCAGCATTTT | CSASSGRGWGQPQHF
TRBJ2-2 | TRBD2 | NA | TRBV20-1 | TGCAGTGCTCGAGAGCGGGGGCGCACCGGGGAGCTGTTTTTT | CSARERGRTGELFF
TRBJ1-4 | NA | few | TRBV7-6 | TGTGCCAGCAGCTTATGGGCGACAACTAATGAAAAACTGTTTTTT | CASSLWATTNEKLFF
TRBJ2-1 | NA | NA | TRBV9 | TGTGCCAGCAGCGTAGATTCATCTCCTCCCAATGAGCAGTTCTTC | CASSVDSSPPNEQFF
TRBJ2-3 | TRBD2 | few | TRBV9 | TGTGCCAGCAGCGTAGCTGGGCGGGGGACGACAGATACGCAGTATTTT | CASSVAGRGTTDTQYF
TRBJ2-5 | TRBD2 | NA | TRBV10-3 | TGTGCCATCGCGTCTGGACTAGCGGCGGTATGGGCCCAGTACTTC | CAIASGLAAVWAQYF
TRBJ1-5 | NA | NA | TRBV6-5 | TGTGCCATCCAGTTAAGGTTAGGTAGGAATCAGCCCCAGCATTTT | CAIQLRLGRNQPQHF
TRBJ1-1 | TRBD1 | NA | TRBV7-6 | TGTGCCAGCAGCTCCGGGACAGACTATACTAACACTGAAGCTTTCTTT | CASSSGTDYTNTEAFF
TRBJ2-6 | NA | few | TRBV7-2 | TGTGCCAGCACCTTCGATCCTGGGGCCAACGTCCTGACTTTC | CASTFDPGANVLTF
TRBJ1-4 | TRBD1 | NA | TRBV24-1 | TGTGCCACCAGTGATTTGGGGACAGGGCCCGAGGAACTGTTTTTT | CATSDLGTGPEELFF
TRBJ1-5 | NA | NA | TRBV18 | TGTGCCAGCTCACGACAGATAAATCAGCCCCAGCATTTT | CASSRQINQPQHF
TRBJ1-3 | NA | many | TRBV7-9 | TGTGCCAGCAGCGGTCTCCGGAGGCGGGGAAACACCATATATTTT | CASSGLRRRGNTIYF
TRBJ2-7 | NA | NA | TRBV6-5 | TGTGCCAGCAGTTACTCTCTACAGGACTCCTACGAGCAGTACTTC | CASSYSLQDSYEQYF
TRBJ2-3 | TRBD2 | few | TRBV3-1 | TGTGCCAGCAGCCCGTTCGGCGGGGGGGCGCCAGATACGCAGTATTTT | CASSPFGGGAPDTQYF
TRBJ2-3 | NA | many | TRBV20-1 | TGCAGTGCTAGAACCTCTAGGGCCGGGGCGCAGTATTTT | CSARTSRAGAQYF
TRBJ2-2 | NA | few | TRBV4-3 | TGCGCCAGCAGCCGGTGTTTTGGGTGTAACACCGGGGAGCTGTTTTTT | CASSRCFGCNTGELFF
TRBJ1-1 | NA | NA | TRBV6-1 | TGTGCCAGCAGTGAAACGGTGAACACTGAAGCTTTCTTT | CASSETVNTEAFF
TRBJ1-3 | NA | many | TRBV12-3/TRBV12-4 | TGTGCCAGCAGACCCGGGACCCTGGGAAACACCATATATTTT | CASRPGTLGNTIYF
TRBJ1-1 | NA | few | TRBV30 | TGTGCCTGGACCTGGCCGATGAACACTGAAGCTTTCTTT | CAWTWPMNTEAFF
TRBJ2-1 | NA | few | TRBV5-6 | TGTGCCAGCAGCTCCACTAGCTGGGAGCAGTTCTTC | CASSSTSWEQFF
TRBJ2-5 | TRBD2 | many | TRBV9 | TGTGCCAGCAGCGTGGGGACTAGCGACCAAGAGACCCAGTACTTC | CASSVGTSDQETQYF
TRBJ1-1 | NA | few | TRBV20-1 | TGCAGTGCTAGAATAGGGGCCCTGCACACTGAAGCTTTCTTT | CSARIGALHTEAFF
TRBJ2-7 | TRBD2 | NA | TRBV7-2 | TGTGCCAGCAGCTCAACACTAGCGGGGACCGCCTACGAGCAGTACTTC | CASSSTLAGTAYEQYF
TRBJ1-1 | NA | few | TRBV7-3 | TGTGCCAGCAGCCCCCCAGTACAGACTATGAACACTGAAGCTTTCTTT | CASSPPVQTMNTEAFF
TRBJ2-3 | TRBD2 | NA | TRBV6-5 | TGTGCCAGCAGTTACCCGACTAGCGGGGGGGCCGGGGATACGCAGTATTTT | CASSYPTSGGAGDTQYF
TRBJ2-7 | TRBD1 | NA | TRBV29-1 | TGCAGCGCCAGCTCCTGGACAGGGGACGGCGAGCAGTACTTC | CSASSWTGDGEQYF